This T cell receptor (beta chain) emerged from a study of radiotherapy plus CTLA-4 blockade in lung cancer (dated by TCRdb to 2016 to 2018). Regarding the study in general: Among enrolled patients, under 20% had an objective response and 31% reached disease control. General study outcomes and caveats: TCR clones derived from tumors expanded in peripheral blood after treatment with radiotherapy and ipilimumab. The strongest predictors of response were reported to be early dynamic shifts in blood T cell clones along with a rise in serum interferon-beta following radiation.

Note on this clone: Its recognized antigen is unknown. No quality values exist for individual bases; no much larger clone is one base distant.

Based on the germline V gene, the CDR1 and CDR2 sequences are SGHAT and FQNNGV. Deletion took 0 bases off V and 9 bases off J, with a span of 17 bases between the germline ends. From cysteine to phenylalanine, the CDR3 is 16 amino acids long. Here the CDR3 DNA is all that survives: 48 bases in frame from base 1. The library was made by the immunoSEQ multiplex PCR assay. Held by TCRdb, this immuneACCESS table contains in-frame sequences only and omits some clones. Under half of the omission traces to an unresolved V gene where checked; the cause of the rest is unknown. The sample profile shows around 31,000 clones; 78% of them were found once. The ten largest clones add up to 7.5% of the sample. In this study, focal radiation therapy paired with CTLA-4 blockade (ipilimumab) was tested in patients who had chemo-refractory metastatic non-small-cell lung cancer.

The V and J genes are TRBV11-2 and TRBJ2-2; the D region possibly corresponds to TRBD1 (6 bases align). This clonotype was obtained from a human donor with non-small cell lung cancer who had stable disease on radiotherapy plus ipilimumab. The material was peripheral blood, obtained from a patient treated with radiotherapy plus ipilimumab. The bases are TGTGCCAGCAGCTTAGAGGCAGGGGTGCTTGGCCGGGAGCTGTTTTTT. Its amino acids are CASSLEAGVLGRELFF.